These T cell receptor beta chains were read from a single sample in a study of early T cells in non-severe SARS-CoV-2 infection. MiXCR, run by TCRdb on the 5' RACE reads, gives a single entry per CDR3 protein. The sample holds more than 85,000 distinct CDR3 sequences, approximately 16% seen once. Specimen: whole blood, collected at baseline. All receptors derive from an adult who was a healthcare worker with PCR-confirmed SARS-CoV-2 infection or an uninfected control (not recorded which). Each CDR3 is given with its conserved first and last residue. A D gene is named only where the DNA matches it firmly. Expanded clones are given a class, and other clones once, few, many or no size at all.

-	many	TRBJ2-1	TRBV11-2	TGTGCCAGCAGGGGGACCGGGACTCGCAATGAGCAGTTCTTC	CASRGTGTRNEQFF
TRBD1	-	TRBJ2-7	TRBV28	TGTGCCAGCAGTCTATTAGGGACAGCTTTTTTGGGCGAGCAGTACTTC	CASSLLGTAFLGEQYF
-	-	TRBJ2-7	TRBV6-8	TGTGCCAGCAGTTACTGGTACGGCGGAGAGACTAGTTACGAGCAGTACTTC	CASSYWYGGETSYEQYF
-	few	TRBJ2-1	TRBV7-9	TGTGCCAGCAGCTATGAGACATTCGGAAACAATGAGCAGTTCTTC	CASSYETFGNNEQFF
-	few	TRBJ2-2	TRBV7-9	TGTGCCAGCAGCTCAGGGTTGCGGGGAACCGGGGAGCTGTTTTTT	CASSSGLRGTGELFF
TRBD2	-	TRBJ2-7	TRBV6-5	TGTGCCAGCAGAGGACTAGCGGGAGGGAACTCCTACGAGCAGTACTTC	CASRGLAGGNSYEQYF
-	many	TRBJ1-6	TRBV27	TGTGCCAGCAGCCCTCAGGGTAATTCACCCCTCCACTTT	CASSPQGNSPLHF
TRBD1	-	TRBJ2-7	TRBV6-1	TGTGCCAGCAGGGGACGGGACAGCCTTTCCTCCTACGAGCAGTACTTC	CASRGRDSLSSYEQYF
-	few	TRBJ2-3	TRBV11-2	TGTGCCAGCAGCTTAGGCGTTGTTCTTCCTAGCGGCACAGATACGCAGTATTTT	CASSLGVVLPSGTDTQYF
-	-	TRBJ1-2	TRBV28	TGTGCCAGCCGAACAATAGACCCTTCGGCCTATGGCTACACCTTC	CASRTIDPSAYGYTF
TRBD1	-	TRBJ1-1	TRBV2	TGTGCCAGCAGTGTTAGGACAGGGGGCACTGAAGCTTTCTTT	CASSVRTGGTEAFF
-	few	TRBJ1-1	TRBV6-5	TGTGCCAGCAGTTACTCGACGAACACTGAAGCTTTCTTT	CASSYSTNTEAFF
-	-	TRBJ1-6	TRBV10-2	TGCGCCAGCAGTGACACGGGAAATTCACCCCTCCACTTT	CASSDTGNSPLHF
-	few	TRBJ1-1	TRBV30	TGTGCCTGGAGTCCCGGGACTTCACGAGAAGCTTTCTTT	CAWSPGTSREAFF
TRBD1	-	TRBJ2-3	TRBV28	TGTGCCAGCAGTTTGGCACAGGGGGGAGATACGCAGTATTTT	CASSLAQGGDTQYF
-	-	TRBJ2-1	TRBV24-1	TGTGCCACCAGTGATTCCCAAATCGGGGAGCAGTTCTTC	CATSDSQIGEQFF
TRBD2	-	TRBJ2-2	TRBV24-1	TGTGCCACCAGTGCTAGCGGGAGGGACACCGGGGAGCTGTTTTTT	CATSASGRDTGELFF
-	many	TRBJ2-1	TRBV20-1	TGCAGTGCCCGGGCGGACGGCAGGTCCAATGAGCAGTTCTTC	CSARADGRSNEQFF
TRBD1	few	TRBJ2-1	TRBV10-3	TGTGCCATCAGTCAGCCGGGACAGGGTTCCTACAATGAGCAGTTCTTC	CAISQPGQGSYNEQFF
-	-	TRBJ2-5	TRBV2	TGTGCCAGCAGAGAAGCGGTTAGAGAGACCCAGTACTTC	CASREAVRETQYF
-	-	TRBJ1-4	TRBV7-6	TGTGCCAGCAGCCGCCCCGGCGGTACAGTCAATGAAAAACTGTTTTTT	CASSRPGGTVNEKLFF
-	-	TRBJ1-4	TRBV7-2	TGTGCCAGCAGCTTATCCCGGGAGGCTAATGAAAAACTGTTTTTT	CASSLSREANEKLFF
-	few	TRBJ2-2	TRBV5-4	TGTGCCAGCAGCTTGGGTTGGCGGGACACCGGGGAGCTGTTTTTT	CASSLGWRDTGELFF
-	few	TRBJ1-3	TRBV12-3/TRBV12-4	TGTGCCAGCAGTTTAGGGCAGAACTCTGGAAACACCATATATTTT	CASSLGQNSGNTIYF
-	-	TRBJ2-3	TRBV29-1	TGCAGCGAAGAACAGGGCACAGATACGCAGTATTTT	CSEEQGTDTQYF
-	-	TRBJ1-1	TRBV27	TGTGCCAGCAGCGCTACCGATCGTTGGAGCACTGAAGCTTTCTTT	CASSATDRWSTEAFF
TRBD2	few	TRBJ2-3	TRBV29-1	TGCAGCGTTGCGAGCGGGAGTTGGGTAGATACGCAGTATTTT	CSVASGSWVDTQYF
TRBD2	many	TRBJ2-1	TRBV4-3	TGCGCCAGCAGCCAAGATTTGGCAGCGGGAGCCTACAATGAGCAGTTCTTC	CASSQDLAAGAYNEQFF
-	-	TRBJ1-4	TRBV28	TGTGCCAGCAGTACCCCACGAGGGCCGGGTGAAAAACTGTTTTTT	CASSTPRGPGEKLFF
TRBD1	-	TRBJ2-7	TRBV12-3/TRBV12-4	TGTGCCAGCAGACCCGACCGGGACAGGGTCCACGAGCAGTACTTC	CASRPDRDRVHEQYF
-	few	TRBJ1-4	TRBV4-1	TGCGCCAGCAGCCAAGAGTCAGGGAGGAGGGGTGAAAAACTGTTTTTT	CASSQESGRRGEKLFF
-	-	TRBJ2-5	TRBV20-1	TGCAGTGCTAGCGTCACGGGACACCCCGTGGAGACCCAGTACTTC	CSASVTGHPVETQYF
TRBD1	-	TRBJ1-6	TRBV12-3/TRBV12-4	TGTGCCAGCAGCCACAGGGGTTCACCCCTCCACTTT	CASSHRGSPLHF
-	few	TRBJ1-1	TRBV7-9	TGTGCCAGCAGCTCCGAACAGGGCACTGAAGCTTTCTTT	CASSSEQGTEAFF
-	-	TRBJ1-1	TRBV24-1	TGTGCCACCAGCGCGGGGAACACTGAAGCTTTCTTT	CATSAGNTEAFF
-	few	TRBJ2-5	TRBV2	TGTGCCAGCAGTGAAGAAGAGACCCAGTACTTC	CASSEEETQYF
-	-	TRBJ1-2	TRBV6-6	TGTGCCAGCAGCAGCTTAGTCAGGGGCGGTGGCTACACCTTC	CASSSLVRGGGYTF
-	many	TRBJ1-2	TRBV12-3/TRBV12-4	TGTGCCAGCAGTTTAGCGGGCCGGAGCTATGGCTACACCTTC	CASSLAGRSYGYTF
-	few	TRBJ2-7	TRBV12-3/TRBV12-4	TGTGCCAGCAGCGACACAGGGACCAGCTCCTACGAGCAGTACTTC	CASSDTGTSSYEQYF
TRBD1	few	TRBJ1-1	TRBV6-5	TGTGCCAGCTGTCCAGGGGGCTTTGACTACACTGAAGCTTTCTTT	CASCPGGFDYTEAFF
-	few	TRBJ2-7	TRBV10-2	TGCGCCAGCAGGGTCACCGGGCGGGCCGAGCAGTACTTC	CASRVTGRAEQYF
-	-	TRBJ1-5	TRBV28	TGTGCCAGCGACAGCCCCTATAGCAATCAGCCCCAGCATTTT	CASDSPYSNQPQHF
TRBD2	-	TRBJ2-1	TRBV12-3/TRBV12-4	TGTGCCAGCAAGGAGACTAGCGGGAGGTGGAATGAGCAGTTCTTC	CASKETSGRWNEQFF
TRBD1	many	TRBJ2-2	TRBV7-9	TGTGCCAGCAGCTCGGACAGGGTTACGATGACCGGGGAGCTGTTTTTT	CASSSDRVTMTGELFF
-	few	TRBJ2-7	TRBV24-1	TGTGCCACCAGTGACAGGGGCTCGAGACCCTACGAGCAGTACTTC	CATSDRGSRPYEQYF
TRBD1	-	TRBJ2-7	TRBV18	TGTGCCAGCTCACCACCGGGACAGGGACGCTACGAGCAGTACTTC	CASSPPGQGRYEQYF
-	-	TRBJ1-5	TRBV20-1	TGCAGTGCTATTACAGGTAATAGCAATCAGCCCCAGCATTTT	CSAITGNSNQPQHF
-	few	TRBJ2-3	TRBV12-3/TRBV12-4	TGTGCCAGCAGACCCGAAGGGGCTAGTCGGGATACGCAGTATTTT	CASRPEGASRDTQYF
-	many	TRBJ2-1	TRBV21-1	TGTGCCAGCCGTGACAAGGAGGCCCATGAGCAGTTCTTC	CASRDKEAHEQFF
-	few	TRBJ2-7	TRBV4-1	TGCGCCAGCAGCCAAGACGGAACCTACGAGCAGTACTTC	CASSQDGTYEQYF
TRBD1	-	TRBJ2-4	TRBV12-3/TRBV12-4	TGTGCCTGCAGTCCCACAGCAGGGGGCGACATTCAGTACTTC	CACSPTAGGDIQYF
-	few	TRBJ2-7	TRBV27	TGTGCCAGCACCATTTATCTATCGGGACACCGCTACGAGCAGTACTTC	CASTIYLSGHRYEQYF
-	few	TRBJ1-1	TRBV28	TGTGCCAGCAGTCCCGGCGACAGATGGAACACTGAAGCTTTCTTT	CASSPGDRWNTEAFF
-	few	TRBJ2-3	TRBV7-2	TGTGCCAGCACCTGGCGACCGGGATCCACAGATACGCAGTATTTT	CASTWRPGSTDTQYF
-	many	TRBJ2-3	TRBV15	TGTGCCACCAGCAGAGAAGTGGTACTCACAGATACGCAGTATTTT	CATSREVVLTDTQYF
-	many	TRBJ2-5	TRBV20-1	TGCAGTGCTAGATCTAGGGCCCCAATGGAGACCCAGTACTTC	CSARSRAPMETQYF
-	-	TRBJ1-3	TRBV4-3	TGCGCCAGCAGCCAAGAGAGGGTAGACACCATATATTTT	CASSQERVDTIYF
TRBD2	many	TRBJ2-1	TRBV18	TGTGCCAGCTCACCCGGGAGCGGGAGTTACAATGAGCAGTTCTTC	CASSPGSGSYNEQFF
-	many	TRBJ2-3	TRBV15	TGTGCCACCACGCACCTAACTAGCACAGATACGCAGTATTTT	CATTHLTSTDTQYF
-	few	TRBJ2-6	TRBV7-9	TGTGCCGGCCTGATGGGGAGCTCTGGGGCCAACGTCCTGACTTTC	CAGLMGSSGANVLTF